The 30 T cell receptor beta chains below all came from one sample that was sequenced in a study of T cell changes during pregnancy in multiple sclerosis (dated by TCRdb to the late 2010s). The protocol used for the library was the immunoSEQ multiplex PCR assay. TCRdb stores this immuneACCESS table with in-frame sequences only. Part of the clones is absent; in the studies checked, under half of the shortfall reflects unresolved V genes, and no reason is known for the rest. The sample table contains some 10,000 clones; only one count was recorded for around 89% of them. Of the sample, 5% to 6.5% falls within the top ten clones. The starting material was CD8+ T cells from peripheral blood mononuclear cells, obtained in the first trimester of pregnancy. The receptor source for this set is a female donor in good health, enrolled as a control in a pregnancy study.

The CDR3 coding sequence is TGTGCCAGCAGCTTAGGGGGAATGGGGCCCATGAACACTGAAGCTTTCTTT. It specifies CASSLGGMGPMNTEAFF. The chain recombines TRBV11-3 with TRBJ1-1; TRBD1 is a possible D gene (5 bases). V dropped 1 base and J dropped 0 bases, with 15 bases sitting between them. The germline V gene has CDR1 SGHNT and CDR2 YENEEA. The CDR3 loop spans 17 amino acids.

V gene TRBV7-2 combines with J gene TRBJ2-5; TRBD2 might be the D (6 bases). V was clipped by 1 base and J by 4 bases, with 19 bases between them. This CDR3 spans 17 amino acids. Germline CDR1 reads SGHTA; CDR2 reads FQGNSA. CDR3 sequence reads: CASSLDFGIRELETQYF. In nucleotides, the CDR3 is TGTGCCAGCAGCTTAGACTTTGGTATCCGGGAGCTAGAGACCCAGTACTTC.

The rearrangement uses TRBV10-3 and TRBJ2-2, with a weak D call TRBD1 (5 bases). V lost 0 bases and J lost 1, with 9 bases in between. This CDR3 region has 16 residues. Germline CDR1 is ENHRY and CDR2 is SYGVKD. CDR3: CAISESVRVNTGELFF. Written as DNA, the CDR3 is TGTGCCATCAGTGAGTCGGTCAGGGTGAACACCGGGGAGCTGTTTTTT.

This clone was counted a single time. The CDR3 region is CASSPGTGDEQYF. The CDR3 coding sequence is TGTGCCAGCAGCCCCGGGACAGGGGACGAGCAGTACTTC. The gene calls are TRBV7-8 and TRBJ2-7; 10 bases fit TRBD1. Trimming cost V 5 bases and J 5 bases; bases outside gene matches: 3. The CDR3 consists of 13 residues. Looked up from germline, CDR1 is SGHVS and CDR2 is FQNEAQ.

The genes are TRBV7-2 and TRBJ1-2; 7 bases line up with TRBD1. J lost 6 bases, V lost 5 bases, and 9 bases had no gene match. CDR1 is SGHTA, CDR2 FQGNSA, per germline. The CDR3 length is 14 residues. In nucleotides, the CDR3 is TGTGCCAGCAGCCAAAGGCGGCAGGGGGATGGCTACACCTTC. Protein sequence: CASSQRRQGDGYTF.

The chain couples TRBV19 to TRBJ1-1; D is unresolved. The ends were cut back, 6 bases at V and 11 bases at J, with 16 bases in the middle. Germline CDR1 reads LNHDA; CDR2 reads SQIVND (reference sequence). The CDR3 is 12 residues long. DNA of the CDR3: TGTGCCAGTAGCGATCCCGGGATGGGGGCTTTCTTT. This gives the protein CASSDPGMGAFF. The full variable domain, completed using reference TRBV19 and TRBJ1-1, is DGGITQSPKYLFRKEGQNVTLSCEQNLNHDAMYWYRQDPGQGLRLIYYSQIVNDFQKGDIAEGYSVSREKKESFPLTVTSAQKNPTAFYLCASSDPGMGAFFGQGTRLTVV.

By sample fraction, this clone is large (0.1 to 1%). This chain links TRBV5-6 with TRBJ2-1; possibly TRBD2 for D (5 bases). The CDR3 is 15 amino acids. Germline V lookup: CDR1 SGHDT, CDR2 YYEEEE. V lost 0 bases and J 4 bases, leaving 11 bases between the germline ends. This CDR3 is CASSLARTYYNEQFF. CDR3 sequence (DNA): TGTGCCAGCAGCTTGGCCAGGACTTATTACAATGAGCAGTTCTTC.

The chain couples TRBV25-1 to TRBJ1-2; the D gene is possibly TRBD1 (6 bases). The V end was cut by 6 bases, the J end by 2 bases, with 7 bases between. Germline assignment: CDR1 MGHDK and CDR2 SYGVNS. The CDR3 is 12 residues long. The CDR3 spells CASRQGNYGYTF. Written as DNA, the CDR3 is TGTGCCAGCAGGCAGGGGAACTATGGCTACACCTTC.

The chain links TRBV27 to TRBJ2-7, with 15 positions matching TRBD2. V was pared by 4 bases and J by 6 bases, with 7 bases of the junction left unmatched. This CDR3 spans 16 amino acids. Germline V gives CDR1 MNHEY, CDR2 SMNVEV (reference sequence). The CDR3 protein is CASSSGLAGGPVEQYF. CDR3 nucleotide sequence: TGTGCCAGCAGTTCCGGACTAGCGGGGGGGCCGGTCGAGCAGTACTTC.

V usage is TRBV4-3 and J usage is TRBJ2-7, with 8 bases identical to TRBD1. CDR1 and CDR2 (germline): LGHNA, YSLEER. There are 17 residues in the CDR3. V lost 0 bases to trimming and J lost 0 bases; unmatched junction nucleotides: 7. CDR3 residues: CASSQDGTGASSYEQYF. The CDR3 coding sequence is TGCGCCAGCAGCCAAGATGGGACAGGCGCGAGCTCCTACGAGCAGTACTTC.

This clone was counted once. The gene calls are TRBV5-1 and TRBJ2-1; the D gene is possibly TRBD1 (6 bases). Per germline, CDR1 SGHRS and CDR2 YFSETQ. The CDR3 has 15 residues. Trimming took 3 bases from V and 3 from J, leaving 13 bases between them. The CDR3 nucleotides are TGCGCCAGCAGCTCGGAAGGGGGTCGCTACAATGAGCAGTTCTTC. Its translation: CASSSEGGRYNEQFF.

V gene TRBV11-3 combines with J gene TRBJ2-7, with D possibly matching TRBD2 (6 bases). The CDR3 loop spans 13 amino acids. Germline V gene data show CDR1 as SGHNT and CDR2 as YENEEA. With 5 bases removed from V and 3 bases from J, the gap between germline ends came to 11 bases. The CDR3, as DNA: TGTGCCAGCAGCCCCGGGACTCTCTACGAGCAGTACTTC. Its protein is CASSPGTLYEQYF.

The chain carries TRBV9 and TRBJ2-1; the D gene is possibly TRBD2 (6 bases). This CDR3 has 15 residues. Looked up from germline, CDR1 is SGDLS and CDR2 is YYNGEE. The V and J ends lost 2 bases and 3 bases respectively, with 12 bases between them. The DNA of the CDR3 is TGTGCCAGCAGCGTGGGGGGAACGATCTACAATGAGCAGTTCTTC. It yields the protein CASSVGGTIYNEQFF.

This chain uses TRBV7-9 with TRBJ1-1, with 7 bases identical to TRBD1. CDR3 length: 14 residues. Trimming cost V 1 base and J 3 bases; bases outside gene matches: 2. Germline CDR1 and CDR2: SEHNR and FQNEAQ (reference sequence). In DNA form, the CDR3 reads TGTGCCAGCAGCTTAGGACAGGGCCACACTGAAGCTTTCTTT. Translated: CASSLGQGHTEAFF.

Only a few counts were recorded for this clone. DNA for the CDR3: TGTGCCACCAGCAGGACCGAAATGGGCTCCGGGGAGCTGTTTTTT. This sequence encodes CATSRTEMGSGELFF. The chain joins TRBV15 to TRBJ2-2; D is undetermined. V was clipped by 3 bases and J by 6 bases, with 14 bases between them. Per germline, CDR1 LNHNV and CDR2 YYDKDF (reference sequence). This CDR3 contains 15 residues.

The CDR3 is CASRSASGASQETQYF. CDR3 coding DNA: TGTGCCAGCAGGTCAGCTAGCGGGGCCAGCCAAGAGACCCAGTACTTC. The rearrangement uses TRBV7-8 and TRBJ2-5; 9 bases map to TRBD2. Trimming took 6 bases from V and 1 from J; bases not matched to a gene: 9. Germline V gene sequence: CDR1 SGHVS, CDR2 FQNEAQ. The CDR3 runs to 16 residues.

The chain carries TRBV29-1 and TRBJ1-2; D possibly corresponds to TRBD1 (6 bases). The V gene lost 4 bases and the J gene lost 4 bases, with 19 bases spanning the gap. Germline CDR1 is SQVTM and CDR2 is ANQGSEA. The CDR3 is 15 residues long. The CDR3 protein is CSVVPSGAGAYGYTF. The DNA of the CDR3 is TGCAGCGTTGTCCCCTCAGGGGCGGGGGCCTATGGCTACACCTTC.

The chain links TRBV19 to TRBJ1-2; 8 bases are shared with TRBD1. The CDR3 covers 13 residues. The V gene end was trimmed by 5 bases and the J gene end by 4 bases; junction bases not matched to a gene: 3. In germline, CDR1 is LNHDA, CDR2 SQIVND (reference sequence). The CDR3 reads CASSPGQVYGYTF. CDR3 nucleotide sequence: TGTGCCAGTAGTCCGGGACAGGTCTATGGCTACACCTTC.

The CDR3 nucleotides are TGTGCCTCAAGACAGGGCAACTCCTACGAGCAGTACTTC. Translation: CASRQGNSYEQYF. The V call is TRBV30, the J call TRBJ2-7; TRBD1 agrees at 7 bases. The CDR3 covers 13 residues. The V gene's germline CDR1 is GTSNPN and CDR2 SVGIG (reference sequence). V lost 7 bases, J lost 0 bases, and 6 bases stayed unmatched. The full variable domain, completed using reference TRBV30 and TRBJ2-7, is SQTIHQWPATLVQPVGSPLSLECTVEGTSNPNLYWYRQAAGRGLQLLFYSVGIGQISSEVPQNLSASRPQDRQFILSSKKLLLSDSGFYLCASRQGNSYEQYFGPGTRLTVT.

V is TRBV18 and J is TRBJ1-2; 10 positions agree with TRBD1. Germline V lookup: CDR1 KGHSH, CDR2 LQKENI. This CDR3 has 18 amino acids. V shed 3 bases and J 0 bases; nucleotides not matched to a gene: 10. The CDR3 DNA reads TGTGCCAGCTCACCTCGCCGGGACAGGGGAAATTCTAACTATGGCTACACCTTC. Protein product: CASSPRRDRGNSNYGYTF.

The V and J genes are TRBV11-2 and TRBJ1-1; no reliable D call. With 7 bases removed from V and 3 bases from J, the gap between germline ends came to 6 bases. This CDR3 spans 11 amino acids. Germline CDR1 SGHAT, CDR2 FQNNGV. Here the CDR3 DNA reads TGTGCCAGCAAGGAGGACACTGAAGCTTTCTTT. Protein sequence: CASKEDTEAFF.

A single count supports this clone. In DNA form, the CDR3 reads TGTGCCAGCAGTTACTCTGCAGGGACTGGAAACACCATATATTTT. Amino acid sequence: CASSYSAGTGNTIYF. This sequence joins TRBV6-5 and TRBJ1-3, with D possibly matching TRBD1 (5 bases). This CDR3 has 15 amino acids. CDR1 is MNHEY and CDR2 is SVGAGI in the germline V gene. The germline V and J ends were trimmed by 0 bases and 2 bases, with 8 bases remaining between them.

The V gene is TRBV6-6, the J gene TRBJ1-2; 7 nucleotides line up with TRBD1. The ends lost 2 bases at V and 1 base at J; junction bases unmatched: 4. The CDR3 extends over 15 amino acids. The germline gives CDR1 MNHNY, CDR2 SVGAGI (reference sequence). CDR3 DNA sequence: TGTGCCAGCAGTTACGGGACAGCCCTTAACTATGGCTACACCTTC. It yields the protein CASSYGTALNYGYTF.

This chain links TRBV4-2 with TRBJ2-7, with 8 bases identical to TRBD1. The trim removed 8 bases at V and 1 base at J, leaving 10 bases unmatched. The CDR3 is made up of 15 amino acids. Germline V gene sequence: CDR1 LGHNA, CDR2 YNFKEQ. The chain's CDR3 is CASCEETGASYEQYF. The CDR3 bases are TGTGCCAGCTGCGAAGAGACAGGGGCGTCCTACGAGCAGTACTTC.

The rearrangement links TRBV7-9 to TRBJ2-1; the D gene is possibly TRBD2 (6 bases). Germline V gene lookup returns CDR1 SEHNR and CDR2 FQNEAQ (reference sequence). Trimming removed 4 bases from V and 11 bases from J, with 15 bases in between. This CDR3 has 13 amino acids. The DNA of the CDR3 is TGTGCCAGCAGCTGGGGGGAGACTGGGCAGCAGTTCTTC. This sequence encodes CASSWGETGQQFF.

V usage is TRBV27 and J usage is TRBJ2-5; 10 bases map to TRBD1. The V segment lost 4 bases and the J segment 3 bases; nucleotides outside the gene matches: 8. The germline gives CDR1 MNHEY, CDR2 SMNVEV (reference sequence). This CDR3 spans 16 amino acids. The CDR3 is CASSWTGTGVEETQYF. The CDR3 DNA is TGTGCCAGCAGTTGGACCGGGACAGGGGTTGAAGAGACCCAGTACTTC.

The chain links TRBV14 to TRBJ1-1; D is unclear. The V end was cut by 4 bases, the J end by 0 bases, with 12 bases between. Germline values: CDR1 SGHDN, CDR2 FVKESK. The CDR3 has 15 residues. This CDR3 reads CASSPVRNMNTEAFF. CDR3 in DNA: TGTGCCAGCAGCCCCGTGCGGAACATGAACACTGAAGCTTTCTTT. Complete variable domain (other parts from reference TRBV14 and TRBJ1-1): EAGVTQFPSHSVIEKGQTVTLRCDPISGHDNLYWYRRVMGKEIKFLLHFVKESKQDESGMPNNRFLAERTGGTYSTLKVQPAELEDSGVYFCASSPVRNMNTEAFFGQGTRLTVV.

A single count supports this clone. The V gene is TRBV12-5, the J gene TRBJ1-2; no reliable D call. Germline V lookup: CDR1 LGHNT, CDR2 FRNRAP. The germline V and J ends were trimmed by 6 bases and 3 bases, with 11 bases remaining between them. This CDR3 is 13 amino acids long. The CDR3: CASGVQADYGYTF. The CDR3 DNA is TGTGCTAGTGGCGTCCAAGCTGACTATGGCTACACCTTC. The entire variable domain, with the rest obtained from reference TRBV12-5 and TRBJ1-2, is as follows: DARVTQTPRHKVTEMGQEVTMRCQPILGHNTVFWYRQTMMQGLELLAYFRNRAPLDDSGMPKDRFSAEMPDATLATLKIQPSEPRDSAVYFCASGVQADYGYTFGSGTRLTVV.

The chain uses TRBV7-9 and TRBJ1-2, with a possible D match to TRBD1 (6 bases). Germline V gene sequence: CDR1 SEHNR, CDR2 FQNEAQ (reference sequence). V shed 8 bases and J shed 5 bases, with 15 bases lying between them. This CDR3 contains 13 residues. CDR3 sequence reads: CASRGGQEYGYTF. The CDR3 nucleotides read TGTGCCAGCCGAGGGGGTCAAGAGTATGGCTACACCTTC. Looking up the rest from reference TRBV7-9 and TRBJ1-2 gives the full variable domain: DTGVSQNPRHKITKRGQNVTFRCDPISEHNRLYWYRQTLGQGPEFLTYFQNEAQLEKSRLLSDRFSAERPKGSFSTLEIQRTEQGDSAMYLCASRGGQEYGYTFGSGTRLTVV.

V and J are TRBV6-6 and TRBJ1-5; D may be TRBD1 (5 bases). Germline V gives CDR1 MNHNY, CDR2 SVGAGI (reference sequence). Trimming stripped 3 bases from V and 4 bases from J, with 16 bases between. This CDR3 spans 16 amino acids. The CDR3, as DNA: TGTGCCAGCAGTTATTTAAAGGACAAGGGAAATCAGCCCCAGCATTTT. This sequence encodes CASSYLKDKGNQPQHF.